The table lists the clone carrying this TCR beta chain with a few counts. The antigen is unknown. The entry originates in a study of T cells in Graves' hyperthyroidism and ophthalmopathy. Study findings and constraints: Most expanded thyroid clonotypes above 0.001 recurred in blood.

Amplification targeted TCR beta CDR3 regions from RNA transcripts. The HTBI primer set drove a first-round RT-PCR of the TCR CDR3. TCRdb fed the multiplex PCR reads into MiXCR, producing one record per CDR3 protein. The repertoire holds approximately 610,000 distinct CDR3 sequences, 14% to 15% seen once, with around 4% in the top ten. Patients affected by ophthalmopathy presented a Clinical Activity Score of at least 3, a NOSPECS grade of at least 4, and disease duration below 3 months. V lost 0 bases and J lost 4, with 10 bases in between. Germline lookup yields CDR1 LGHDT and CDR2 YNNKEL (reference sequence). The CDR3 consists of 16 residues.

Sequenced input: blood. This clonotype was obtained from a woman in her thirties or forties with Graves' ophthalmopathy. The chain links TRBV3-1 to TRBJ1-6; D perhaps matches TRBD1 (6 bases). In DNA, the CDR3 is TGTGCCAGCAGCCAAGAAGGAGGGGGATATAATTCACCCCTCCACTTT. It is translated as CASSQEGGGYNSPLHF.